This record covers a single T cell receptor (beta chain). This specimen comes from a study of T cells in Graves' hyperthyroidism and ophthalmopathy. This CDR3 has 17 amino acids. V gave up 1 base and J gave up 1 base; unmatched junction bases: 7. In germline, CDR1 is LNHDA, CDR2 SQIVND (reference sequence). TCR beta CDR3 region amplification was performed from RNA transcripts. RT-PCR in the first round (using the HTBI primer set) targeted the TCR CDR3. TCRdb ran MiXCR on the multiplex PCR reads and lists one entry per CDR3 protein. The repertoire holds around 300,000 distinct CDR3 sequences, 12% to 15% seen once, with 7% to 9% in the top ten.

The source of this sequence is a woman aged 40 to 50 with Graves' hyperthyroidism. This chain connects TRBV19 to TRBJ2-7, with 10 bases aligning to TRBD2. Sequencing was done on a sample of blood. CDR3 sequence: CASSIGGGLASSYEQYF. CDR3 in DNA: TGTGCCAGTAGTATAGGAGGGGGACTAGCGTCGTCCTACGAGCAGTACTTC.